This T cell receptor beta chain was sequenced for a study of blood T cell repertoires in COVID-19. Whole-study context: Samples of COVID-19 (acute and convalescent) were obtained from the United States, Italy and Spain. In each case, the material was cDNA or gDNA derived from T cells, B-cell-depleted T cells, or PBMCs.

V trimming: 4 bases; J trimming: 6 bases; junction bases outside the gene matches: 15. The germline V gene encodes CDR1 LGHDT and CDR2 YNNKEL (reference sequence). The CDR3 loop spans 18 amino acids. Authors' data handling: Nucleated cell counts were estimated from reference gene primer amplification. The data were produced by immunoSEQ multiplex PCR, yet TCRdb's version contains in-frame clones alone and is incomplete. For V, J and clone size, that table is used; D and trimming come from the DNA. The data show 110,000 or so clones, approximately 84% seen once. The source material was peripheral blood. This sequence originates from a man aged 35 to 55 with acute or convalescent COVID-19. The chain combines TRBV3-1 (or the pseudogene TRBV3-2) with TRBJ1-6; TRBD1 agrees at 7 bases. The CDR3 bases are TGTGCCAGCAGCCGGGGACAGCTATTCTCGGCGTCTAATTCACCCCTCCACTTT. Amino acid sequence: CASSRGQLFSASNSPLHF.